This T cell receptor beta chain emerged from a study of response to subunit inactivated influenza vaccine. Overall study findings and caveats: The authors suggested that few new T cells are recruited per seasonal influenza vaccination.

The CDR3 is 20 amino acids. V was clipped by 4 bases and J by 3 bases, with 31 bases between them. The germline CDR1 and CDR2 sequences are SGHRS and YFSETQ. TCRdb reprocessed the RT-PCR reads with MiXCR, giving one entry per CDR3 protein. The sample holds over 800,000 distinct CDR3 sequences; approximately 21% are singletons and the top ten take roughly 10%. About this clonotype itself: Its antigen is unidentified.

The sequence came from a man between 50 and 59 years old who received an inactivated influenza vaccine. The chain couples TRBV5-1 to TRBJ1-2, with a weak D call TRBD1 (6 bases). The source material was PBMCs from blood, sampled approximately 5 days after vaccination. The CDR3 reads CASSQNTLPGHLRGYYGYTF. As DNA, the CDR3 is TGCGCCAGCAGCCAAAACACGCTTCCGGGACACCTAAGGGGCTACTATGGCTACACCTTC. The full variable domain, its missing parts supplied by reference TRBV5-1 and TRBJ1-2, is KAGVTQTPRYLIKTRGQQVTLSCSPISGHRSVSWYQQTPGQGLQFLFEYFSETQRNKGNFPGRFSGRQFSNSRSEMNVSTLELGDSALYLCASSQNTLPGHLRGYYGYTFGSGTRLTVV.